The clone carrying this T cell receptor beta chain has just a few counts. Its specificity is not known. This record comes from a study of naive and memory T cell subsets. The beta constant-region primer was an equimolar mix of two oligonucleotides covering TRBC1 and TRBC2. Ligated cDNA was amplified by four rounds of PCR with nested alpha and beta constant-region primers and SP2. TCRdb independently ran MiXCR on the UMI-ligation and nested PCR reads; one entry per CDR3 protein. The data contain about 140,000 distinct CDR3 sequences, approximately 20% of them singletons. CD4+ T cell IFNgamma after overnight CMV lysate exposure gave donor CMV status. Cells stained for CD3, CD4, CD8, CD45RA and CD27 were sorted into four subsets. The CDR3 extends over 13 amino acids. Trimming shortened V by 5 bases and J by 1 base, and 8 bases separated the two germline ends. The germline gives CDR1 MNHNY, CDR2 SVGAGI (reference sequence).

Findings and caveats of the study: Especially in CD8 cells, naive repertoires contained a few larger clonotypes, possibly CD45RA-re-expressing memory cells. In naive cells, over 90% of TCR sequences were seen only once.

The rearrangement uses TRBV6-6 and TRBJ1-1; D possibly corresponds to TRBD1 (5 bases). The material sequenced was naive CD8+ T cells from blood. This clonotype was sampled from a human donor in good health. CDR3 protein: CASSVRANTEAFF. The CDR3 bases are TGTGCCAGCAGTGTCAGGGCGAACACTGAAGCTTTCTTT.